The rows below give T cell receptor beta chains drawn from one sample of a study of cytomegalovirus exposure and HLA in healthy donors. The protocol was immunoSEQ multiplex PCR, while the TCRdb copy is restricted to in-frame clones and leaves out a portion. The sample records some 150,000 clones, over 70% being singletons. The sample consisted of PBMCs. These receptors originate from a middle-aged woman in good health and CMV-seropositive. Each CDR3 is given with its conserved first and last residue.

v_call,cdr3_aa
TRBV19,CASRTDTIGTEAFF
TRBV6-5,CASSRAAGGWTEAFF
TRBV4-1,CASSHVGGGNTGELFF
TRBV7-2,CASSLGYLTYEQYF
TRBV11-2,CASSLGTGASEAFF
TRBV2,CASSEADGGPEAFF
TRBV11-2,CASSLTGKGGNTIYF
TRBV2,CASIQVGASYF
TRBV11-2,CASSQRGGTVNEKLFF
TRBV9,CASSPTFEETQYF
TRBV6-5,CASSYRSRGNEKLFF
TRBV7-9,CASSLRQGYNEQFF
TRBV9,CASSVGASHGNEQFF
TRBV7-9,CSSSLAGRTGKSYEQYF
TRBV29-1,CSAPKQGAGGYTF
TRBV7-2,CASSSRDPGQGAYNEQFF
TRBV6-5,CATNTGHNSPLHF
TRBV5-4,CASSSGQGGVTEAFF
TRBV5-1,CASSSLAGGHNEQFF
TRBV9,CASSSVAGTITYNEQFF
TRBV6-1,CASSDPGQGLGTDTQYF
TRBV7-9,CSSSLGGGGDSYNEQFF
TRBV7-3,CASSLTLFGSSNQPQHF
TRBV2,CASSLFTGGFGTEAFF
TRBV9,CASRDSSYEQYF
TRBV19,CASSFLREKLFF
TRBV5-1,CASTQGQGFSYNEQFF
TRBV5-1,CASSLAGGTLGYEQYF
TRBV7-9,CASSEDKHQPQHF
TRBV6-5,CASSLLDGGIAEAFF
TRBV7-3,CASSGGSNTGELFF
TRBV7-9,CASSKPGQGYNEQFF
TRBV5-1,CASSLGSGETQYF
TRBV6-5,CASSYGLSTEAFF
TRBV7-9,CASSLGLSQPQHF
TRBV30,CAWSSSTGECCYGYTF
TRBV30,CARGQGGGYTF
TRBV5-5,CASSLEGQFGNTIYF
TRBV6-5,CASRGAGNTIYF
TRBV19,CASSTPGGDTEAFF
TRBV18,CGLGGTGLFYGYTF
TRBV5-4,CASSFGQFQETQYF
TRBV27,CASSLNQGVQETQYF
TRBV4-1,CASSQEYRGLYEQYF
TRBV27,CASSLFASGGGTQYF
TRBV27,CASSVPPNEQFF
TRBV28,CASSHPDKTEAFF
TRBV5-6,CASSRFDRVNTEAFF
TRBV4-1,CASSLEGSGNTIYF
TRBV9,CASSVGQMIMNTEAFF
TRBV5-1,CASSLVSGSNQPQHF
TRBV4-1,CASSRGTGYNEQFF